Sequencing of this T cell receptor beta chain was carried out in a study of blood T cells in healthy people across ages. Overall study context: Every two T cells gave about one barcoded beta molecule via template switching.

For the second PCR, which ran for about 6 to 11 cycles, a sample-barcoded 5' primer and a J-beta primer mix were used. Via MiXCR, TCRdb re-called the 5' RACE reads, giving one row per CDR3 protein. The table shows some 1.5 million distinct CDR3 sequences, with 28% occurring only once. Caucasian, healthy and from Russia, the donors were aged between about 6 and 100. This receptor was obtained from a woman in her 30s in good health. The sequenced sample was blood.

CDR3 region: CSARSLAGSPLHF. The DNA of the CDR3 is TGCAGTGCTCGGTCCCTGGCGGGTTCACCCCTCCACTTT. The V and J genes are TRBV20-1 and TRBJ1-6, with no clear D. Germline V gives CDR1 DFQATT, CDR2 SNEGSKA (reference sequence). CDR3 length equals 13 residues. Trimming removed 5 bases from V and 9 bases from J, with 14 bases in between.